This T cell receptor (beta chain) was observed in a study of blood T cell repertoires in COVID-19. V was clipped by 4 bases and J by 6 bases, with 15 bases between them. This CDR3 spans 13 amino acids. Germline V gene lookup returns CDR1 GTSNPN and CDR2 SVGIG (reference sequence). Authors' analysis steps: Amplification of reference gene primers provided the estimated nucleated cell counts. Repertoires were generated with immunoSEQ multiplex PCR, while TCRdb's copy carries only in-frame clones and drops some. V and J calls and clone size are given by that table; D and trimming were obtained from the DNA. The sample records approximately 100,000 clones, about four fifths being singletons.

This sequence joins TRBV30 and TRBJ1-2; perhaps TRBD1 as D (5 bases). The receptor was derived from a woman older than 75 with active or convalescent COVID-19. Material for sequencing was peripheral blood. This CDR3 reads CAWTVGGSDGYTF. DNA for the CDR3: TGTGCCTGGACCGTCGGGGGGTCGGATGGCTACACCTTC.